This entry describes one TCR beta chain. Its antigen is not known. RNA transcripts yielded amplified TCR beta CDR3 regions. The TCR CDR3 first-round RT-PCR relied on the HTBI primer set. TCRdb processed the multiplex PCR reads anew with MiXCR; each CDR3 protein has one entry. Of 40,000 to 60,000 distinct CDR3 sequences in the sample, roughly 50% were seen once. Uncontrolled infection, other autoimmune disease, pregnancy or lactation excluded patients. This sample is drawn from a study of T cells in Graves' hyperthyroidism and ophthalmopathy. V was pared by 11 bases and J by 0 bases, with 9 bases of the junction left unmatched. CDR3 length equals 16 residues. The V gene's germline CDR1 is SGHTA and CDR2 FQGNSA. General study results and limits: Prediction of ophthalmopathy progression came a median roughly 6.7 months pre-onset.

The sequence came from a woman between 45 and 65 years old with Graves' ophthalmopathy. The sample was blood. The chain couples TRBV7-2 to TRBJ2-5, with TRBD2 matching over 13 bases. CDR3 in DNA: TGTGCCGCCCGACTAGCGGGGGGCACAGACCAAGAGACCCAGTACTTC. This codes for CAARLAGGTDQETQYF.